This T cell receptor (beta chain) was recovered during a study of cytomegalovirus exposure and HLA in healthy donors. The PCR had 60 Vbeta and 13 Jbeta primers. The protocol was immunoSEQ multiplex PCR, while the TCRdb copy is restricted to in-frame clones and leaves out a portion. The profile shows tens of thousands of clones, around 72% of them singletons. The germline CDR1 and CDR2 sequences are GTSNPN and SVGIG (reference sequence). The CDR3 length is 13 residues. The V end lost 6 bases, the J end lost 3 bases, and 12 bases lay between the germline ends. The sequencing sample was made of PBMCs. This chain joins TRBV30 and TRBJ2-1; no firm D call. The clonotype was recovered from a woman aged 30 to 39 in good health and CMV-seropositive. Written as DNA, the CDR3 is TGTGCCTGTTTAAGCCGAGGCTACAATGAGCAGTTCTTC. It is translated as CACLSRGYNEQFF.